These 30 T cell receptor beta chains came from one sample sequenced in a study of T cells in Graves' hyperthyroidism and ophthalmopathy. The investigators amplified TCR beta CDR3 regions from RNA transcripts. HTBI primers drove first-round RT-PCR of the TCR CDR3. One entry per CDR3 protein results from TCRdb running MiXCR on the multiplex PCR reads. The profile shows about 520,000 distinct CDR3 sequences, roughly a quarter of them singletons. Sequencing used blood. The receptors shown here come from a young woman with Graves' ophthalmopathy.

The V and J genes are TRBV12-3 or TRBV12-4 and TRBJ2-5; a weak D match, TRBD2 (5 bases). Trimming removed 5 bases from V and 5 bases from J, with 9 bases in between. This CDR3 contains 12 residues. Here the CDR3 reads CASSRTFETQYF. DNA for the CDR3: TGTGCCAGCAGTCGGACTTTTGAGACCCAGTACTTC.

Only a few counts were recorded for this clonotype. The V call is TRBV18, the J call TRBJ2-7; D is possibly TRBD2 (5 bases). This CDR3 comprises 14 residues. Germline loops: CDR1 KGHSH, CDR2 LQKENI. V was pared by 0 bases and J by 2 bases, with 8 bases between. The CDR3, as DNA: TGTGCCAGCTCACCACCGGGAGTACCCTACGAGCAGTACTTC. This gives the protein CASSPPGVPYEQYF.

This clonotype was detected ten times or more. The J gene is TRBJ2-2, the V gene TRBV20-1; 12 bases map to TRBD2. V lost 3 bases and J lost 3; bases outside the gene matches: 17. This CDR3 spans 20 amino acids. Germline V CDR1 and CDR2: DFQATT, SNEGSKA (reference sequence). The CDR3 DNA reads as TGCAGTGCTAGGTTTCTAGCGGGGGGGGTTCGGAATACGGACACCGGGGAGCTGTTTTTT. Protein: CSARFLAGGVRNTDTGELFF.

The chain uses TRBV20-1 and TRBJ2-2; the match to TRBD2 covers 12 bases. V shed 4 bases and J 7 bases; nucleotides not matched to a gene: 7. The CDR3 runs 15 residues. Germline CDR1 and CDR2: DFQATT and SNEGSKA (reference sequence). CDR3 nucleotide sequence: TGCAGTGCTATTGGGACTAGCGGGTACGGCGGGGAGCTGTTTTTT. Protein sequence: CSAIGTSGYGGELFF.

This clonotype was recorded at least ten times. The CDR3 region is CSGQGMTEAFF. In nucleotides, the CDR3 is TGCTCGGGACAGGGGATGACTGAAGCTTTCTTT. The V and J genes are TRBV20-1 and TRBJ1-1, with 10 nucleotides matching TRBD1. The CDR3 length is 11 residues. The germline V gene encodes CDR1 DFQATT and CDR2 SNEGSKA (reference sequence).

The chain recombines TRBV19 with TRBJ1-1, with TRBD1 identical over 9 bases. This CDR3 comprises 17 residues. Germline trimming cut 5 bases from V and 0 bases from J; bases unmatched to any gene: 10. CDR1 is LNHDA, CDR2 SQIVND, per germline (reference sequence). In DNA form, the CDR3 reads TGTGCCAGTAGTTCGTCGGGACAGGGCTCGTTGAACACTGAAGCTTTCTTT. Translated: CASSSSGQGSLNTEAFF.

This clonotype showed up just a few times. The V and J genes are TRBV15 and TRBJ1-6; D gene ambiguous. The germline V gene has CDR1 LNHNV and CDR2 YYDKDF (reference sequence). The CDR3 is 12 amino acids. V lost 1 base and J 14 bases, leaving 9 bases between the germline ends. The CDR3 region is CATSRGPQALHF. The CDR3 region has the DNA TGTGCCACCAGCAGAGGACCGCAGGCCCTCCACTTT.

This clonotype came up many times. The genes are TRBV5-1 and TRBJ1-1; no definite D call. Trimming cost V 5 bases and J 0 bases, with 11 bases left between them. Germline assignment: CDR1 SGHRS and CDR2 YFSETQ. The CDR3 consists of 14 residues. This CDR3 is CASRQPAMNTEAFF. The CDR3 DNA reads TGCGCCAGCAGGCAACCAGCTATGAACACTGAAGCTTTCTTT.

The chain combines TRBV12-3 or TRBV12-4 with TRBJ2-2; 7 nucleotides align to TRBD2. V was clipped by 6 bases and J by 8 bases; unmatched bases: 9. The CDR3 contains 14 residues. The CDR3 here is CASSLQGGRGELFF. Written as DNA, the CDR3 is TGTGCCAGCAGCCTCCAAGGCGGGAGAGGGGAGCTGTTTTTT.

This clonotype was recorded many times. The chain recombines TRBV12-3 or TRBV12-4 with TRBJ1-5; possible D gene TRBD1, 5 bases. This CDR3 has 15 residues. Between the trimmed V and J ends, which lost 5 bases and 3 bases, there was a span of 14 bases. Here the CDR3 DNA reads TGTGCCAGCAGTCCCCTGGGGGAATCCAATCAGCCCCAGCATTTT. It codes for CASSPLGESNQPQHF.

The CDR3 sequence is CASIRGNTEAFF. The CDR3 DNA reads TGTGCCAGCATAAGAGGGAACACTGAAGCTTTCTTT. This chain uses TRBV2 with TRBJ1-1, with D unclear. The CDR3 sequence is 12 residues long. Germline loops: CDR1 SNHLY, CDR2 FYNNEI. The germline V and J ends were trimmed by 7 bases and 1 base, with 7 bases remaining between them.

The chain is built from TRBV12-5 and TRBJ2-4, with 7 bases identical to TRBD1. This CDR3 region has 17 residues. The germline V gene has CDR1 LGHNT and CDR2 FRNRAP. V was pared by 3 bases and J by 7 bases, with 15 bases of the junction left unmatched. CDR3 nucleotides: TGTGCTAGTGGTTTCCCCCTTGACAGGGCGGTTTTGAACATTCAGTACTTC. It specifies CASGFPLDRAVLNIQYF.

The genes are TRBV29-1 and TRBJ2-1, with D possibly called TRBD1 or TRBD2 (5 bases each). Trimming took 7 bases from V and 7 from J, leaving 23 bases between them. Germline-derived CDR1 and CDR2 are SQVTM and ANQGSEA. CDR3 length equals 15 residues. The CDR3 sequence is CSAKTRRGWGNEQFF. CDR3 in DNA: TGCAGCGCTAAAACGAGAAGGGGTTGGGGGAATGAGCAGTTCTTC.

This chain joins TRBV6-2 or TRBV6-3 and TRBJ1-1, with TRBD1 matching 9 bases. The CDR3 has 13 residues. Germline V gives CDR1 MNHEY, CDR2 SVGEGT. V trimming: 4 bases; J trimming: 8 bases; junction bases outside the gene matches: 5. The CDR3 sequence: CASSSLGQGEAFF. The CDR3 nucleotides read TGTGCCAGCAGTTCTCTCGGACAGGGGGAAGCTTTCTTT.

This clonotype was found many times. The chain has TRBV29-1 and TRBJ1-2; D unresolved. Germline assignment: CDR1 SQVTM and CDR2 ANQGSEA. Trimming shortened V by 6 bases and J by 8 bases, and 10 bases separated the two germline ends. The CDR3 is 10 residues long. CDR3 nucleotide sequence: TGCAGCGTGGGCCCGGAGGGCTACACCTTC. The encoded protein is CSVGPEGYTF.

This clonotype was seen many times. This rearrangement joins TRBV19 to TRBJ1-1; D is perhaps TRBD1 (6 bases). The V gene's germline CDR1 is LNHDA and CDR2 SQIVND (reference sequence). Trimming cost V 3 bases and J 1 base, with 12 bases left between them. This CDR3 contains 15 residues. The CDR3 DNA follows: TGTGCCAGTAGTATGTCTCGACAGGAGAACACTGAAGCTTTCTTT. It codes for CASSMSRQENTEAFF.

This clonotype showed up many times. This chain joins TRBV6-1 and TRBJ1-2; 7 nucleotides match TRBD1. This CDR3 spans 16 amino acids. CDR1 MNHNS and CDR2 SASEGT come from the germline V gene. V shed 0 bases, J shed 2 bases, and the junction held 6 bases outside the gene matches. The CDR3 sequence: CASSEAQGQENYGYTF. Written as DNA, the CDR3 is TGTGCCAGCAGTGAAGCGCAAGGACAGGAGAACTATGGCTACACCTTC.

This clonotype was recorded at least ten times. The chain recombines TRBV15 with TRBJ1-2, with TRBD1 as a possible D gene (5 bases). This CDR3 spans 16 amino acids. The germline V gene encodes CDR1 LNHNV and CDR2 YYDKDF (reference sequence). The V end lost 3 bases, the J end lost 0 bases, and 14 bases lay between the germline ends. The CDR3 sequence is CATSRESDSPNYGYTF. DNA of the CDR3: TGTGCCACCAGCAGGGAAAGTGACAGCCCTAACTATGGCTACACCTTC.

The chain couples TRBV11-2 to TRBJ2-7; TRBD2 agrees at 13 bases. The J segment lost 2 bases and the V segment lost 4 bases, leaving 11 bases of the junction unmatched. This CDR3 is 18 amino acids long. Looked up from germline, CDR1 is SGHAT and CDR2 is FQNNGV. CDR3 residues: CASSSIRLTSGGPYEQYF. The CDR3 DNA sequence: TGTGCCAGCAGCTCTATTCGACTGACTAGCGGGGGGCCCTACGAGCAGTACTTC.

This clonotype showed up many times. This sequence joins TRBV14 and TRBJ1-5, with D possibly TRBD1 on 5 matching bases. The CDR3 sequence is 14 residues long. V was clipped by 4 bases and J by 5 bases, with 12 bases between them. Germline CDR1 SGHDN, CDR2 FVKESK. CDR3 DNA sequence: TGTGCCAGCAGCCCGAAGGGAGGGGATCAGCCCCAGCATTTT. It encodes CASSPKGGDQPQHF.

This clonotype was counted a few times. DNA of the CDR3: TGTGCCAGCACCCCCACCGGACGAAACACCGGGGAGCTGTTTTTT. Protein sequence: CASTPTGRNTGELFF. The J gene is TRBJ2-2, the V gene TRBV28, with no clear D. The germline gives CDR1 MDHEN, CDR2 SYDVKM. Trimming stripped 7 bases from V and 2 bases from J, with 14 bases between. The CDR3 consists of 15 residues.

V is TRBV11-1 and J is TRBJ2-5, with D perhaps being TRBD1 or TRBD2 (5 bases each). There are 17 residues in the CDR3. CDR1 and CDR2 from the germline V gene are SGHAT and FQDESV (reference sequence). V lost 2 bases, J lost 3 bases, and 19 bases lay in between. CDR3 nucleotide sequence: TGTGCCAGCAGCTTACTAGTCGGAGGCAGGGCTAAAGAGACCCAGTACTTC. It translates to CASSLLVGGRAKETQYF.

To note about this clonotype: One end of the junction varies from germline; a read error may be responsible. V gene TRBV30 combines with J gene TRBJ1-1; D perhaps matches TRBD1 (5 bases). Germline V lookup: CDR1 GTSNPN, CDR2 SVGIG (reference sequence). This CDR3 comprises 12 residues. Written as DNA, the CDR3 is TGTGCCTGCAGTGGGGGGAGAACTGAAGCTTTCTTT. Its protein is CACSGGRTEAFF.

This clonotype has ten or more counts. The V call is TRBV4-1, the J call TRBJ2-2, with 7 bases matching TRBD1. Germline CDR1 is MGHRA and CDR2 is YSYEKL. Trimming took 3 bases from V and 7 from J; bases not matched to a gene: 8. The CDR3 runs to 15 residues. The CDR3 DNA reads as TGCGCCAGCAGCCAGGACCCGGGACAGCGCGGGGAGCTGTTTTTT. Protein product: CASSQDPGQRGELFF.

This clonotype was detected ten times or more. The CDR3 region has the DNA TGTGCCAGCTCCCCTACGGGAAGGCCCATACAGCAGTACTTC. This translates into CASSPTGRPIQQYF. The V call is TRBV18, the J call TRBJ2-7, with D maybe TRBD2 (5 bases). V lost 6 bases to trimming and J lost 8 bases, with 20 bases between them. The length of the CDR3 is 14 residues. The V gene's germline CDR1 is KGHSH and CDR2 LQKENI.

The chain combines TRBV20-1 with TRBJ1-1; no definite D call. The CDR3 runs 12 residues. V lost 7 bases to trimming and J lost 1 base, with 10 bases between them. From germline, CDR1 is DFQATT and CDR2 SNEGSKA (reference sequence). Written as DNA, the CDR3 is TGCAGTGTTTACAGCACGAACACTGAAGCTTTCTTT. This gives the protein CSVYSTNTEAFF.

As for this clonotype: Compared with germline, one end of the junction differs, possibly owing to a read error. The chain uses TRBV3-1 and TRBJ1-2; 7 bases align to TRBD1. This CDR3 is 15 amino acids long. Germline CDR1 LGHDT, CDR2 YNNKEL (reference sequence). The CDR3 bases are TGTGCCAGCATCCAAGATACAGGGGTTAACTATGGCTACACCTTC. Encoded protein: CASIQDTGVNYGYTF.

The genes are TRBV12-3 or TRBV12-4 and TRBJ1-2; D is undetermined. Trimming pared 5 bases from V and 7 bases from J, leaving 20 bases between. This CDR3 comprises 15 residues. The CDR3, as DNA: TGTGCCAGCAGTGATTGGGTTCGCGACGTGCGTGGCTACACCTTC. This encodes CASSDWVRDVRGYTF.

CDR3 DNA sequence: TGTGCCAGCATTCTTACAGGGGGCCGCGGCTACACCTTC. Translating it yields CASILTGGRGYTF. The chain couples TRBV2 to TRBJ1-2; 9 bases are shared with TRBD1. After removal of 7 bases from V and 8 bases from J, the junction contained 8 bases not matched to a gene. Germline CDR1 reads SNHLY; CDR2 reads FYNNEI. This CDR3 is built from 13 residues.

For the CDR3, the DNA is TGCGCCAGCAGCCTGATTTCCAGGGCCCCAGCTTTCTTT. This sequence encodes CASSLISRAPAFF. V usage is TRBV5-1 and J usage is TRBJ1-1, with D possibly being TRBD1 (5 bases). CDR3 size: 13 residues. The germline V gene encodes CDR1 SGHRS and CDR2 YFSETQ. Trimming stripped 4 bases from V and 10 bases from J, with 17 bases between.